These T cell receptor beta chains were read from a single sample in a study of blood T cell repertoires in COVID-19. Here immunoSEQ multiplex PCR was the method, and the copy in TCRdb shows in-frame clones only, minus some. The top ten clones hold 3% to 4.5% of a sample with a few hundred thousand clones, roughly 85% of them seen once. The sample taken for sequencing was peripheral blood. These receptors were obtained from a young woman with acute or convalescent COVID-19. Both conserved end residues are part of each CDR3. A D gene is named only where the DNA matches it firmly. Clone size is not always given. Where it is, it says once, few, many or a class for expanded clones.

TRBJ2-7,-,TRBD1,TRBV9,CASSGGQGYEQYF,TGTGCCAGCAGCGGGGGACAGGGCTACGAGCAGTACTTC
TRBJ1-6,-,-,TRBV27,CASSLSLGQGPNSPLHF,TGTGCCAGCAGTTTGTCCCTTGGTCAGGGGCCTAATTCACCCCTCCACTTT
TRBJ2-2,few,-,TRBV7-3,CASSPWAGAGELFF,TGTGCCAGCAGCCCTTGGGCCGGCGCCGGGGAGCTGTTTTTT
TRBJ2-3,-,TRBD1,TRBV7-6,CASSLDRGDTQYF,TGTGCCAGCAGCTTAGACAGGGGAGATACGCAGTATTTT
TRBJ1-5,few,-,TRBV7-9,CASSPVGDSNQPQHF,TGTGCCAGCAGCCCGGTGGGCGATAGCAATCAGCCCCAGCATTTT
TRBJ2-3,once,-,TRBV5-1,CASSLEYRVADTQYF,TGCGCCAGCAGCTTGGAGTATAGAGTCGCAGATACGCAGTATTTT
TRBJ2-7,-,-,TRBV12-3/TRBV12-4,CASSANSGVGQYF,TGTGCCAGCAGCGCAAATTCGGGTGTCGGGCAGTACTTC
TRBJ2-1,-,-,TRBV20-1,CSASNRGSGIGEQFF,TGCAGTGCTAGTAACCGAGGGTCGGGGATAGGTGAGCAGTTCTTC
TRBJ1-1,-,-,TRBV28,CASSFGSPQNTEAFF,TGTGCCAGCAGTTTCGGGAGCCCTCAGAACACTGAAGCTTTCTTT
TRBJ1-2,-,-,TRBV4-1,CASSQEGQVYGYTF,TGCGCCAGCAGCCAAGAAGGACAAGTCTATGGCTACACCTTC
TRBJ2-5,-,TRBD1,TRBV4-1,CASSQEAGQGMTQYF,TGCGCCAGCAGCCAAGAGGCGGGACAGGGGATGACCCAGTACTTC
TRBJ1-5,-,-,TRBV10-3,CASGGQEQPQHF,TGTGCCTCCGGAGGGCAAGAACAGCCCCAGCATTTT
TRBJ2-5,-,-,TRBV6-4,CASSPNAQETQYF,TGTGCCAGCTCCCCTAACGCGCAAGAGACCCAGTACTTC
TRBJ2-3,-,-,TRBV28,CASSSQGTDTQYF,TGTGCCAGCAGTTCTCAGGGCACAGATACGCAGTATTTT
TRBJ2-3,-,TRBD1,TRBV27,CASSYLGQGIADTQYF,TGTGCCAGCAGTTATTTGGGACAGGGAATCGCAGATACGCAGTATTTT
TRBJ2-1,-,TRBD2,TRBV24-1,CATSDLGLAGNEQFF,TGTGCCACCAGTGATTTGGGACTAGCGGGAAACGAGCAGTTCTTC
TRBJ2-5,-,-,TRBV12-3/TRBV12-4,CASRGGIQETQYF,TGTGCCAGCAGGGGGGGTATCCAAGAGACCCAGTACTTC
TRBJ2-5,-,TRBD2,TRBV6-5,CASSYYSGGAKETQYF,TGTGCCAGCAGTTACTACAGCGGGGGGGCCAAAGAGACCCAGTACTTC
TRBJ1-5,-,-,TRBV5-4,CASSVDGASPQPQHF,TGTGCCAGCAGCGTGGACGGAGCCAGTCCTCAGCCCCAGCATTTT
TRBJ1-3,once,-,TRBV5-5,CASSLAGLGEAGNTIYF,TGTGCCAGCAGCTTGGCCGGTCTGGGAGAAGCTGGAAACACCATATATTTT
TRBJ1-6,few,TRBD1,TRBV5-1,CASSLGQTGNSPLHF,TGCGCCAGCAGCCTGGGACAGACGGGCAATTCACCCCTCCACTTT
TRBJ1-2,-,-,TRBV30,CAWSDPDEEFNYGYTF,TGTGCCTGGAGTGACCCCGATGAGGAGTTTAACTATGGCTACACCTTC
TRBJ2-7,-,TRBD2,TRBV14,CASSPRLAGEQYF,TGTGCCAGCAGCCCCCGTCTAGCGGGAGAGCAGTACTTC
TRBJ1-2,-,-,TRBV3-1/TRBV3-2,CASSQDNRGGYTF,TGTGCCAGCAGCCAAGATAACCGGGGGGGCTACACCTTC
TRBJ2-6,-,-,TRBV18,CASSPMTSGANVLTF,TGTGCCAGCTCACCAATGACATCTGGGGCCAACGTCCTGACTTTC
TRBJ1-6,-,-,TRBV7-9,CASSLGQFGSPLHF,TGTGCCAGCAGCTTAGGGCAGTTTGGTTCACCCCTCCACTTT
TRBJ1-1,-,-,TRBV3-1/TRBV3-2,CASSPYQVKNTEAFF,TGTGCCAGCAGCCCCTACCAGGTGAAGAACACTGAAGCTTTCTTT
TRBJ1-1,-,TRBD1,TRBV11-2,CASSFTGGEMNTEAFF,TGTGCCAGCAGCTTTACAGGGGGGGAAATGAACACTGAAGCTTTCTTT
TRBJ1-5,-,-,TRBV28,CASSSQGNNQPQHF,TGTGCCAGCAGTTCCCAGGGGAATAATCAGCCCCAGCATTTT
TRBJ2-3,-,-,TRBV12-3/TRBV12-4,CAMGPPDTQYF,TGTGCAATGGGGCCCCCAGATACGCAGTATTTT
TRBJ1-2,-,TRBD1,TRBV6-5,CASSDTGASYGYTF,TGTGCCAGCAGCGATACAGGGGCGAGCTATGGCTACACCTTC
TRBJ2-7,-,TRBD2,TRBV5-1,CASSPRQSGGAEEQYF,TGCGCCAGCAGCCCCCGACAAAGCGGGGGGGCGGAGGAGCAGTACTTC
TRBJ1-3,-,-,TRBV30,CAWSVRRGISGNTIYF,TGTGCCTGGAGTGTAAGACGGGGGATCTCTGGAAACACCATATATTTT
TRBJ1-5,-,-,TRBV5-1,CASSFGGVDQPQHF,TGCGCCAGCAGCTTCGGAGGGGTGGATCAGCCCCAGCATTTT
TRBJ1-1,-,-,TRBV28,CASSRGPNTEAFF,TGTGCCAGCAGCAGGGGCCCGAACACTGAAGCTTTCTTT
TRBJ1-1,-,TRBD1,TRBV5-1,CASRITGTGELRNTEAFF,TGCGCCAGCAGAATTACAGGGACAGGGGAACTAAGGAACACTGAAGCTTTCTTT
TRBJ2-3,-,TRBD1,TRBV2,CASRTRTGFTDTQYF,TGTGCCAGCAGGACGCGGACAGGGTTCACAGATACGCAGTATTTT
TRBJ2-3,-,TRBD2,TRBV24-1,CATSSQIAGTDTQYF,TGTGCCACCAGTAGTCAGATAGCGGGGACAGATACGCAGTATTTT
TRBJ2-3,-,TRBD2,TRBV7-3,CASSFSGGGMDTQYF,TGTGCCAGCAGCTTCAGCGGGGGGGGAATGGATACGCAGTATTTT
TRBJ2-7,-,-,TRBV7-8,CASSLGVPYEQYF,TGTGCCAGCAGCTTAGGCGTTCCCTACGAGCAGTACTTC
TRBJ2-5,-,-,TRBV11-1,CASSPPSRETQYF,TGTGCCAGCAGTCCCCCCTCTCGGGAGACCCAGTACTTC
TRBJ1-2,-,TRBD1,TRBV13,CASSTGGQIHYGYTF,TGTGCCAGCAGCACAGGGGGCCAGATCCACTATGGCTACACCTTC
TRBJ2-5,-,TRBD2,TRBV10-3,CATAGTSGYQETQYF,TGTGCCACCGCCGGGACTAGCGGGTACCAAGAGACCCAGTACTTC
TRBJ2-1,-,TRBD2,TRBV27,CASSSGGSINNEQFF,TGTGCCAGCAGTTCGGGCGGGAGTATAAACAATGAGCAGTTCTTC
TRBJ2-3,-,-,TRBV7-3,CASSLQGLNTDTQYF,TGTGCCAGCAGCTTACAGGGTCTAAACACAGATACGCAGTATTTT
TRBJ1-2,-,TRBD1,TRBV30,CAWSVKTGGTNGYTF,TGTGCCTGGAGCGTAAAGACAGGGGGCACCAATGGCTACACCTTC
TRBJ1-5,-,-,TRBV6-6,CASSYSSSYSNQPQHF,TGTGCCAGCAGTTACTCGAGCTCCTATAGCAATCAGCCCCAGCATTTT
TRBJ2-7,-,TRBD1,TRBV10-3,CAISRQGAEQYF,TGTGCCATCAGCAGACAGGGTGCCGAGCAGTACTTC
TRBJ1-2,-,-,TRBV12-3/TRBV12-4,CASSFGTSYGYTF,TGTGCCAGCAGTTTTGGGACAAGCTATGGCTACACCTTC
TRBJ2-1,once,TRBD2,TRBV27,CASSLSSGSGLYNEQFF,TGTGCCAGCAGTTTATCGAGTGGTAGCGGGTTGTACAATGAGCAGTTCTTC
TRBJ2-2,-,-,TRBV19,CASSIEEGVPGELFF,TGTGCCAGTAGTATAGAGGAGGGTGTCCCCGGGGAGCTGTTTTTT